One T cell receptor beta chain is described in this entry. This record comes from a study of blood T cells in healthy people across ages. The CDR3 is 16 residues long. Germline V gives CDR1 MNHEY, CDR2 SMNVEV (reference sequence). The V segment lost 6 bases and the J segment 0 bases; nucleotides outside the gene matches: 5. Through a sample-barcoded 5' primer and a J-beta primer mix, a second PCR was run for 7 to 11 cycles. TCRdb re-derived calls from the 5' RACE reads in MiXCR, one entry per CDR3 protein. This table holds roughly 930,000 distinct CDR3 sequences, around 49% found once. Sequencing was done on a sample of blood. The rearrangement links TRBV27 to TRBJ2-3, with 11 bases fitting TRBD2. The sequence was collected from a young man in good health. Written as DNA, the CDR3 is TGTGCCAGCAGACAACTAGCGGGGGCTAGCACAGATACGCAGTATTTT. Amino acids: CASRQLAGASTDTQYF.